The 25 T cell receptor beta chains listed next were all sequenced from one sample in a study of technical replicates of blood from several donors. Sequencing used immunoSEQ multiplex PCR; TCRdb keeps in-frame clones, though not all of them. The data contain approximately 85,000 clones, roughly 94% of them singletons. The source material was T cells isolated from PBMCs. The origin of the receptors is a human donor in good health.

The V gene is TRBV25-1, the J gene TRBJ2-1; D is possibly TRBD2 (5 bases). V lost 6 bases and J lost 0, with 9 bases in between. CDR1 is MGHDK, CDR2 SYGVNS, per germline. The CDR3 contains 14 residues. CDR3 region: CASSRGGSYNEQFF. CDR3 bases: TGTGCCAGCAGCCGTGGAGGCTCCTACAATGAGCAGTTCTTC.

The J gene is TRBJ2-7, the V gene TRBV19, with TRBD2 identical over 10 bases. V dropped 6 bases and J dropped 3; count of bases not matched to a gene: 8. This CDR3 contains 15 residues. In germline, CDR1 is LNHDA, CDR2 SQIVND (reference sequence). The DNA of the CDR3 is TGTGCCAGTAGCCCGACTAGCGGGCCGTACTACGAGCAGTACTTC. Its translation: CASSPTSGPYYEQYF.

The chain combines TRBV11-2 with TRBJ2-1; TRBD1 agrees at 7 bases. Trimming took 5 bases from V and 7 from J; bases not matched to a gene: 2. Germline V lookup: CDR1 SGHAT, CDR2 FQNNGV. CDR3 length: 12 residues. The CDR3 loop is CASSETGNEQFF. CDR3 sequence (DNA): TGTGCCAGCAGCGAGACAGGGAATGAGCAGTTCTTC. The full variable domain, in which reference TRBV11-2 and TRBJ2-1 provide the parts outside the CDR3, is EAGVAQSPRYKIIEKRQSVAFWCNPISGHATLYWYQQILGQGPKLLIQFQNNGVVDDSQLPKDRFSAERLKGVDSTLKIQPAKLEDSAVYLCASSETGNEQFFGPGTRLTVL.

This chain links TRBV5-1 with TRBJ2-7, with TRBD2 matching over 7 bases. The V segment lost 5 bases and the J segment 2 bases; nucleotides outside the gene matches: 7. Germline CDR1 and CDR2: SGHRS and YFSETQ. This CDR3 is built from 14 residues. The CDR3 spells CASSRLGGAYEQYF. Written as DNA, the CDR3 is TGCGCCAGCAGTCGCCTGGGGGGGGCCTACGAGCAGTACTTC.

The V and J genes are TRBV6-1 and TRBJ1-2; D gene unclear. CDR1 is MNHNS and CDR2 is SASEGT in the germline V gene. The V and J ends lost 4 bases and 7 bases respectively, with 16 bases between them. The CDR3 extends over 14 amino acids. The CDR3 sequence: CASSGPGVMVGYTF. Here the CDR3 DNA reads TGTGCCAGCAGTGGACCCGGGGTGATGGTTGGCTACACCTTC.

The chain recombines TRBV18 with TRBJ2-1, with 7 bases lining up with TRBD2. Germline CDR1 is KGHSH and CDR2 is LQKENI. With 6 bases clipped from V and 7 bases from J, the junction kept 12 bases outside the gene matches. The CDR3 contains 15 residues. DNA of the CDR3: TGTGCCAGCTCTCCCCGGGGAGGGGACGTGAATGAGCAGTTCTTC. It encodes CASSPRGGDVNEQFF.

V and J are TRBV7-8 and TRBJ1-2, with 11 positions matching TRBD1. Per germline, CDR1 SGHVS and CDR2 FQNEAQ. CDR3 length: 17 amino acids. V dropped 1 base and J dropped 3; count of bases not matched to a gene: 7. The DNA for the CDR3 is TGTGCCAGCAGCTTAGGGGGACAGGGGGAACTTCACTATGGCTACACCTTC. Protein sequence: CASSLGGQGELHYGYTF.

This clone is a singleton in its sample. This rearrangement joins TRBV5-1 to TRBJ2-7; weak D call: TRBD2 (5 bases). Germline CDR1 SGHRS, CDR2 YFSETQ. This CDR3 has 16 residues. The V gene lost 6 bases and the J gene lost 4 bases, with 23 bases spanning the gap. The CDR3 DNA sequence: TGCGCCAGCAAGTCGGACTTGTGGGGTGCCCCATACGAGCAGTACTTC. Its protein product is CASKSDLWGAPYEQYF. The full variable domain, rest sourced from reference TRBV5-1 and TRBJ2-7, is KAGVTQTPRYLIKTRGQQVTLSCSPISGHRSVSWYQQTPGQGLQFLFEYFSETQRNKGNFPGRFSGRQFSNSRSEMNVSTLELGDSALYLCASKSDLWGAPYEQYFGPGTRLTVT.

The chain has TRBV7-2 and TRBJ2-5; no reliable D call. Germline values: CDR1 SGHTA, CDR2 FQGNSA. The CDR3 spans 12 residues. V was trimmed by 3 bases and J by 5 bases, leaving 7 bases between them. CDR3 bases: TGTGCCAGCAGCTTTTACGGGGAGACCCAGTACTTC. It codes for CASSFYGETQYF.

The chain recombines TRBV4-2 with TRBJ1-6, with 8 bases fitting TRBD1. The germline V gene has CDR1 LGHNA and CDR2 YNFKEQ. The CDR3 runs to 22 residues. After removal of 0 bases from V and 0 bases from J, the junction contained 16 bases not matched to a gene. CDR3 region: CASSQDPQEDRAPSSYNSPLHF. The CDR3 DNA follows: TGTGCCAGCAGCCAAGATCCGCAGGAGGACAGGGCACCCAGCTCCTATAATTCACCCCTCCACTTT.

The chain joins TRBV5-1 to TRBJ1-1; D is possibly TRBD1 (6 bases). V lost 4 bases to trimming and J lost 1 base, with 17 bases between them. The CDR3 has 16 residues. The germline V gene encodes CDR1 SGHRS and CDR2 YFSETQ. The CDR3 sequence is CASSLRDMSGNTEAFF. In DNA form, the CDR3 reads TGCGCCAGCAGCCTCCGGGACATGTCTGGGAACACTGAAGCTTTCTTT.

As for this clone: The junction and the germline gene differ at one end; a read error may be behind it. CDR3 DNA: TGCGCCAGCAGCCAAGATTTCCCCGGGGGAAACACCATGTATTTT. Amino acids: CASSQDFPGGNTMYF. The J gene is TRBJ1-3, the V gene TRBV4-1, with D tentatively TRBD1 (5 bases). Germline V gene lookup returns CDR1 MGHRA and CDR2 YSYEKL. This CDR3 spans 15 amino acids.

The rearrangement joins TRBV6-5 to TRBJ2-5, with 10 bases that match TRBD1. The V gene end was trimmed by 2 bases and the J gene end by 4 bases; junction bases not matched to a gene: 4. The CDR3 contains 15 residues. Per germline, CDR1 MNHEY and CDR2 SVGAGI. In nucleotides, the CDR3 is TGTGCCAGCAGTTACGGGGGGACAGGGGCAGAGACCCAGTACTTC. Translation gives CASSYGGTGAETQYF.

The V gene is TRBV6-1, the J gene TRBJ2-2, with 7 bases lining up with TRBD1. Germline CDR1 is MNHNS and CDR2 is SASEGT. V gave up 8 bases and J gave up 6 bases; unmatched junction bases: 9. The length of the CDR3 is 14 residues. This CDR3 reads CASGPTGVSGELFF. As DNA, the CDR3 is TGTGCCAGCGGACCTACAGGGGTTTCCGGGGAGCTGTTTTTT.

This clone was counted a single time. The genes are TRBV4-1 and TRBJ2-7, with 8 nucleotides matching TRBD2. Germline CDR1 MGHRA, CDR2 YSYEKL. This CDR3 has 15 amino acids. V was pared by 3 bases and J by 2 bases, with 6 bases of the junction left unmatched. The CDR3 loop is CASSHGRGAAYEQYF. In nucleotides, the CDR3 is TGCGCCAGCAGCCATGGGCGGGGGGCTGCCTACGAGCAGTACTTC.

The V call is TRBV28, the J call TRBJ1-1; 8 bases align to TRBD1. The trim removed 5 bases at V and 0 bases at J, leaving 11 bases unmatched. In germline, CDR1 is MDHEN, CDR2 SYDVKM. This CDR3 has 17 residues. CDR3 region: CASSAQDRVYLNTEAFF. CDR3 nucleotides: TGTGCCAGCAGTGCCCAGGACAGGGTCTACCTGAACACTGAAGCTTTCTTT. Based on the CDR3 plus reference TRBV28 and TRBJ1-1, the full variable domain is DVKVTQSSRYLVKRTGEKVFLECVQDMDHENMFWYRQDPGLGLRLIYFSYDVKMKEKGDIPEGYSVSREKKERFSLILESASTNQTSMYLCASSAQDRVYLNTEAFFGQGTRLTVV.

The chain links TRBV11-2 to TRBJ2-1; 9 bases match TRBD2. In germline, CDR1 is SGHAT, CDR2 FQNNGV. With V trimmed by 6 bases and J by 13 bases, 19 bases remained unmatched. The length of the CDR3 is 16 residues. The CDR3 DNA reads TGTGCCAGCAGACAAAGGGCGGTAGCGGGGGACCAGCAACAGTTCTTC. It codes for CASRQRAVAGDQQQFF. Using reference TRBV11-2 and TRBJ2-1 for the parts outside the CDR3, the full variable domain is EAGVAQSPRYKIIEKRQSVAFWCNPISGHATLYWYQQILGQGPKLLIQFQNNGVVDDSQLPKDRFSAERLKGVDSTLKIQPAKLEDSAVYLCASRQRAVAGDQQQFFGPGTRLTVL.

This clone was recorded once. The chain has TRBV4-1 and TRBJ2-7; TRBD2 agrees at 13 bases. This CDR3 region has 19 residues. Germline values: CDR1 MGHRA, CDR2 YSYEKL. Trimming took 4 bases from V and 2 from J; bases not matched to a gene: 14. The CDR3 loop reads CASSPGLAGERGRAYEQYF. The CDR3 nucleotides read TGCGCCAGCAGCCCAGGACTAGCGGGAGAACGGGGCAGAGCCTACGAGCAGTACTTC.

The J gene is TRBJ2-7, the V gene TRBV7-6, with unresolved D. Germline CDR1 SGHVS, CDR2 FNYEAQ. V lost 4 bases, J lost 3 bases, and 10 bases lay in between. The CDR3 is 13 residues long. Here the CDR3 DNA reads TGTGCCAGCAGCTATGGCCCGGGCTACGAGCAGTACTTC. Protein sequence: CASSYGPGYEQYF.

The V and J genes are TRBV6-5 and TRBJ2-2; 9 bases are a match to TRBD1. There are 15 residues in the CDR3. The germline CDR1 and CDR2 sequences are MNHEY and SVGAGI. Trimming removed 2 bases from V and 6 bases from J; junction bases left unmatched: 4. The CDR3 DNA reads TGTGCCAGCAGTTACACCGGGACAGGGTCCGGGGAGCTGTTTTTT. Its protein is CASSYTGTGSGELFF.

CDR3 sequence: CASSLGGGLDNEQFF. CDR3 coding DNA: TGTGCCAGCAGTTTAGGGGGGGGTTTGGACAATGAGCAGTTCTTC. This chain links TRBV28 with TRBJ2-1; TRBD2 matches at 7 bases. The CDR3 is made up of 15 amino acids. The germline CDR1 and CDR2 sequences are MDHEN and SYDVKM. The V segment lost 2 bases and the J segment 5 bases; nucleotides outside the gene matches: 6. The variable domain in full, with the rest retrieved from reference TRBV28 and TRBJ2-1, is DVKVTQSSRYLVKRTGEKVFLECVQDMDHENMFWYRQDPGLGLRLIYFSYDVKMKEKGDIPEGYSVSREKKERFSLILESASTNQTSMYLCASSLGGGLDNEQFFGPGTRLTVL.

The chain recombines TRBV4-1 with TRBJ2-7; D possibly corresponds to TRBD1 (6 bases). The CDR3 contains 15 residues. The germline V gene encodes CDR1 MGHRA and CDR2 YSYEKL. The ends were cut back, 6 bases at V and 8 bases at J, with 23 bases in the middle. The CDR3 is CASRGVGTQTTKQYF. Written as DNA, the CDR3 is TGCGCCAGCAGAGGGGTCGGGACACAGACTACGAAGCAGTACTTC.

The V call is TRBV10-3, the J call TRBJ1-1, with D possibly being TRBD1 (5 bases). The CDR3 sequence is 12 residues long. Germline V gene data show CDR1 as ENHRY and CDR2 as SYGVKD. With 4 bases removed from V and 10 bases from J, the gap between germline ends came to 13 bases. The CDR3 nucleotides read TGTGCCATCAGTGTGACCCACACAGGAGCTTTCTTT. Translation gives CAISVTHTGAFF.

The chain employs TRBV29-1 and TRBJ1-1; maybe TRBD1 (6 bases). The ends were cut back, 7 bases at V and 6 bases at J, with 18 bases in the middle. The CDR3 covers 13 residues. Looked up from germline, CDR1 is SQVTM and CDR2 is ANQGSEA. CDR3 amino acids: CSGRRGGSSEAFF. The CDR3 DNA reads TGCAGCGGCCGCAGGGGCGGGAGTTCTGAAGCTTTCTTT.

The CDR3 coding sequence is TGTGCCAGCAGCAACCCCATAGGGGCTGAATACGAGCAGTACTTC. Amino acid sequence: CASSNPIGAEYEQYF. The rearrangement links TRBV7-9 to TRBJ2-7, with a weak D call TRBD1 (5 bases). Germline assignment: CDR1 SEHNR and CDR2 FQNEAQ (reference sequence). Trimming stripped 5 bases from V and 4 bases from J, with 18 bases between. This CDR3 region has 15 residues.